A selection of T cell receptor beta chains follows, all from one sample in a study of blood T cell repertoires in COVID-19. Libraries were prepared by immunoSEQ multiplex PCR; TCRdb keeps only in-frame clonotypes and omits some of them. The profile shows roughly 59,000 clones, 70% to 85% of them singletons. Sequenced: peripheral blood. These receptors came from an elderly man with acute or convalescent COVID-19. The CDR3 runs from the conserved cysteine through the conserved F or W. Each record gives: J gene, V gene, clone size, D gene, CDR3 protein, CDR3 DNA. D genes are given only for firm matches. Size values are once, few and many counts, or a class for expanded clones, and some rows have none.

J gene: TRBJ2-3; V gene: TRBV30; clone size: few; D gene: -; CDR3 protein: CAWSVRGGRRDTQYF; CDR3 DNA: TGTGCCTGGAGTGTGAGGGGGGGCCGGAGAGATACGCAGTATTTT
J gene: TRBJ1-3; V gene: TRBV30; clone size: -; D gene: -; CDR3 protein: CAWTVGNTIYF; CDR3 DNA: TGTGCCTGGACAGTAGGAAACACCATATATTTT
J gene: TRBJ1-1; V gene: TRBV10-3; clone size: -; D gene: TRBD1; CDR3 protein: CAISETGESTEAFF; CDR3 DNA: TGTGCCATCAGTGAGACAGGGGAGAGCACTGAAGCTTTCTTT
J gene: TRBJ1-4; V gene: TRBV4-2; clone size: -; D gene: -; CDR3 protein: CASSPGPGGMNEKLFF; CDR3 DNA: TGTGCCAGCAGCCCCGGGCCTGGGGGGATGAATGAAAAACTGTTTTTT
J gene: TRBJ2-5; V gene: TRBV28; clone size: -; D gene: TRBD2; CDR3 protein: CASSSSAGGFETQYF; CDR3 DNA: TGTGCCAGCAGTTCATCAGCGGGAGGTTTTGAGACCCAGTACTTC
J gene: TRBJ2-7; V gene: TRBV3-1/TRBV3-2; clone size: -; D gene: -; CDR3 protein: CASSQSGVSYEQYF; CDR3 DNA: TGTGCCAGCAGCCAGTCAGGGGTCTCCTACGAGCAGTACTTC
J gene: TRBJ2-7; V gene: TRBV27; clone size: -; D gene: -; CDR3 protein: CASSRDLRSYEQYF; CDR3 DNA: TGTGCCAGCTCCCGGGACTTACGCTCCTACGAGCAGTACTTC
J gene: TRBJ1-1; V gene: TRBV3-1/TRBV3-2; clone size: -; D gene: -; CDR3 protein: CASSQEGRIEAFF; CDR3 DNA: TGTGCCAGCAGCCAAGAGGGGAGGATTGAAGCTTTCTTT
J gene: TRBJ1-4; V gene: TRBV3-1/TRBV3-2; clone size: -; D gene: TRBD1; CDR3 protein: CASSPSDRAGKLFF; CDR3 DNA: TGTGCCAGCAGCCCATCGGACAGGGCTGGAAAACTGTTTTTT
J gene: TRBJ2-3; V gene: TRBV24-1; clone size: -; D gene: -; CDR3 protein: CATSDSWDSTQYF; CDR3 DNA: TGTGCCACCAGTGATTCGTGGGACTCTACGCAGTATTTT
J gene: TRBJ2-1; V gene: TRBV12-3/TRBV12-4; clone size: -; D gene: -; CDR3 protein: CASSGTPGLEQFF; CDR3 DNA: TGTGCCAGCAGTGGGACTCCTGGCCTCGAGCAGTTCTTC
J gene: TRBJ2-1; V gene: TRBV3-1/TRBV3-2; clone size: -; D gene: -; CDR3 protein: CASSQGAISSYNEQFF; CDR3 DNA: TGTGCCAGCAGCCAAGGGGCGATTAGCTCCTACAATGAGCAGTTCTTC
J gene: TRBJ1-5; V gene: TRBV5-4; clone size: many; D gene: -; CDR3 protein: CASSLGPGAGQPQHF; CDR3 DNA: TGTGCCAGCAGCTTGGGTCCAGGGGCCGGTCAGCCCCAGCATTTT
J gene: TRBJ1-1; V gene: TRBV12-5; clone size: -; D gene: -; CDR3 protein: CASGFGGMNTEAFF; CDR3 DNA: TGTGCTAGTGGTTTTGGGGGCATGAACACTGAAGCTTTCTTT
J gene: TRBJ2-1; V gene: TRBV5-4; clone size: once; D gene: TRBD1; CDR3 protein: CASSLLQGANEQFF; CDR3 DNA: TGTGCCAGCAGCTTGCTACAGGGGGCTAATGAGCAGTTCTTC
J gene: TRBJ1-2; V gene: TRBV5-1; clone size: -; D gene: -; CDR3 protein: CASSLVAIGGPDGTTGGYTF; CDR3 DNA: TGCGCCAGCAGCTTGGTGGCTATAGGCGGACCTGACGGAACTACAGGTGGCTACACCTTC
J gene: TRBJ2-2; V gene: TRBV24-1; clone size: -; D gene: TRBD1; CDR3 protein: CATSDPPGTVDTGELFF; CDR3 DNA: TGTGCCACCAGTGACCCGCCCGGGACAGTGGACACCGGGGAGCTGTTTTTT
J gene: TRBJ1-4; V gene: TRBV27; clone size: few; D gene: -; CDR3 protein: CASSLVTGEKLFF; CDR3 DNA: TGTGCCAGCAGTTTAGTCACGGGAGAAAAACTGTTTTTT
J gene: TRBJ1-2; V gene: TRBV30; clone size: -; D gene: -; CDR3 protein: CAWSPQESHGYTF; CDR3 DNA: TGTGCCTGGAGTCCACAGGAGTCTCATGGCTACACCTTC
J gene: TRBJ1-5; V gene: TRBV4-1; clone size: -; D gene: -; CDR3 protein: CASSQDHGRLEPQHF; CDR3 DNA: TGCGCCAGCAGCCAAGATCATGGCCGCTTGGAGCCCCAGCATTTT
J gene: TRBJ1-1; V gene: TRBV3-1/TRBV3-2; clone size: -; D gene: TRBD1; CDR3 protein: CASRKRQGMNTEAFF; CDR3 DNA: TGTGCCAGCAGGAAACGACAGGGAATGAACACTGAAGCTTTCTTT
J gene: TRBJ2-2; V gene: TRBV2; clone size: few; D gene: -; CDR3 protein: CASYQGTGELFF; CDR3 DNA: TGTGCCAGCTACCAGGGGACCGGGGAGCTGTTTTTT
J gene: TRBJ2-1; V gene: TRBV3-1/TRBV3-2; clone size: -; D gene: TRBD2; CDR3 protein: CASSQPTTSGVYNEQFF; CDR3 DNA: TGTGCCAGCAGCCAACCCACGACTAGCGGGGTATACAATGAGCAGTTCTTC
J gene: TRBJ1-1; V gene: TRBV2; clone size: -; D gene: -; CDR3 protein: CASQGRGSTEAFF; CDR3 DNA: TGTGCCTCCCAGGGGAGGGGATCCACTGAAGCTTTCTTT
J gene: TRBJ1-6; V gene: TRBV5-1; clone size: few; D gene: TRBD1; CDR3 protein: CASSGGQGVSPLHF; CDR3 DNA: TGCGCCAGCAGCGGAGGACAGGGAGTGTCACCCCTCCACTTT